This record looks at one T cell receptor (beta chain) sequence and its context. These data come from a study of blood T cell repertoires in COVID-19. In the study overall: Samples came from the United States, Italy and Spain, spanning acute and convalescent COVID-19.

Germline V gene data show CDR1 as SEHNR and CDR2 as FQNEAQ (reference sequence). CDR3 length equals 12 residues. V was trimmed by 4 bases and J by 4 bases, leaving 7 bases between them. Authors' analysis steps: Amplifying reference gene primers gave estimates of nucleated cell counts. Method: immunoSEQ multiplex PCR; TCRdb's copy keeps in-frame clones and lacks some. The V and J calls and clone size come from that table; D and trimming were worked out from the DNA. The data hold some 260,000 clones, with around 90% observed a single time. The sample comprised peripheral blood. The chain couples TRBV7-9 to TRBJ2-5; D is unclear. The TCR originated in a human donor in a cohort sampled during active COVID-19. CDR3 protein: CASSSVAETQYF. CDR3 DNA sequence: TGTGCCAGCAGCTCAGTCGCAGAGACCCAGTACTTC.